This T cell receptor beta chain was identified in a study of cytomegalovirus exposure and HLA in healthy donors. Turning to the study itself: In a later analysis, it was reported that the 110 or so validation repertoires had been produced on the same platform as the 700 or so repertoires belonging to the first cohort.

Produced via immunoSEQ multiplex PCR; TCRdb's table is partial and in-frame only. Of fewer than 200,000 clones in the sample, 70% to 90% were seen once. Germline loops: CDR1 LGHNA, CDR2 YSLEER. This CDR3 spans 14 amino acids. J was trimmed by 4 bases and V by 0 bases; bases with no gene match: 3. About this clone: Its antigen is not known.

These donors were members of the approximately 110-subject validation cohort, a group separate from the approximately 700-subject first cohort. Broader study findings: The tendency of first-cohort TCR clusters to co-occur in the 120 validation repertoires was identified by a subsequent analysis.

Sequences were obtained from PBMCs. The chain joins TRBV4-3 to TRBJ2-7; 7 nucleotides align to TRBD1. This receptor was taken from a woman under 30 in good health and CMV-seronegative. The CDR3 bases are TGCGCCAGCAGCCAAGATGGGACAGTTTACGAGCAGTACTTC. This sequence encodes CASSQDGTVYEQYF.